This record concerns one T cell receptor beta chain sequence. Its antigen specificity is not known. Within one base of it there is no much larger clone, and no base qualities were kept. For repertoire sequencing, TCR beta CDR3 regions were amplified from RNA transcripts. HTBI primers and the Qiagen OneStep RT-PCR kit were used in a first-round RT-PCR, which was followed by a second-round multiplex PCR, size selection and purification. Sequencing of the libraries was carried out on an Illumina HiSeq2000 in paired-end mode with 100 bp reads. Under the source paper's analysis protocol: Reads were processed with SOAPnuke, discarding reads with adapters, uncalled bases, mean Phred below 15, or no exact constant-primer or identifier match. High-quality paired reads were merged with COPE v1.2.5. Each unique nucleotide sequence was defined as a clonotype, and clonotypes were aligned to IMGT TRB V, D and J references with MiTCR v1.1. Only V-J combinations with frequency above 0.0001 were analysed, covering about 99% of repertoires. A TCR clonal expansion and chaos score per V-J combination was defined as the ratio of F50 clonal expansion to chaos observed in the TCRdist matrix. Welch's t-statistics and random forest were used to reduce the features to some 13 V-J combinations, which were then used as input to a naive Bayes classifier. The Morisita-Horn index was used to measure how similar the thyroid and blood repertoires were. TCRdb reworked the public reads: Q25 trimming with fastp, MiXCR clone assembly, productive beta chains retained. Identical CDR3 protein sequences are pooled into one entry, listed with their most common genes and DNA. None of the V and J calls come from the authors' own analysis; TCRdb made them. This sample is represented by 1 million to 1.3 million distinct CDR3 sequences; around a third of them were singletons. The ten largest make up 11% of the sample.

Hyperthyroidism patients were newly diagnosed, with disease duration under 2 months, and aged 18 to 65 years. Patients with other autoimmune diseases, uncontrolled infections, pregnancy or lactation were excluded. Diagnosis was based on clinical symptoms, serum thyroxine, TRAb, thyroid ultrasound and orbital computed tomography. Trizol reagent was used to extract the total RNA, and its quality was then checked on an Agilent 2100 Bioanalyzer. V and J are truncated by 0 bases and 4 bases respectively, leaving an intervening sequence of 12 bases. Based on the germline V gene, the CDR1 and CDR2 sequences are SGHVS and FQNEAQ. The cysteine opens and the phenylalanine closes a CDR3 of 15 amino acids. Only CDR3 DNA is held: 45 bases, read in frame from base 1. This entry is derived from a study of Graves' ophthalmopathy and Graves' hyperthyroidism (dated by TCRdb to 2017 to 2018). Background for the entire study: Hyperthyroidism was defined as stable when no progression to ophthalmopathy occurred within 18 months of follow-up. The study used signatures of the TCR beta repertoire to tell Graves' ophthalmopathy apart from Graves' hyperthyroidism and to predict which patients would progress to ophthalmopathy. In total, 135 blood samples were TCR-sequenced: fewer than 50 ophthalmopathy, roughly 77 hyperthyroidism and about 17 hyperthyroidism-to-ophthalmopathy patients. A discovery set of 100 or so patients (43 ophthalmopathy, 55 to 65 stable hyperthyroidism) was enrolled to explore V-J signatures distinguishing ophthalmopathy from hyperthyroidism. An independent validation cohort comprised some 19 hyperthyroidism patients and over 15 patients who later progressed from hyperthyroidism to ophthalmopathy. In five or six hyperthyroidism patients, the T-cell repertoire of thyroid tissue was compared with the T-cell repertoire of blood. Once sampling was done, hyperthyroidism patients were given methimazole at a starting dose of 30 mg daily, while ophthalmopathy patients were given high-dose intravenous methylprednisolone. Overall results and qualifications from the work: Most expanded thyroid clonotypes with a frequency above 0.001 also appeared in blood, which suggests that blood repertoires may reflect the immune response in the thyroid. Sample size was not predetermined statistically, and investigators were not blinded to group allocation. In validation, the model predicted ophthalmopathy progression with about 71% sensitivity and approximately 72% specificity; some 13 predicted patients were CT-confirmed with GO in a median of approximately 6.2 months. In cross-validation, the 13-signature model distinguished ophthalmopathy from stable hyperthyroidism with just over 85% sensitivity and roughly 81% specificity, while in the test set the corresponding values were 80% and 75%.

This clonotype was sampled from an adult man with Graves' hyperthyroidism. The sample comprised peripheral blood or thyroid tissue (not recorded which). Recombination linked TRBV7-8 to TRBJ1-1; the D gene is not confidently resolved. The CDR3 protein is CASSLAITWSTEAFF. The bases read TGTGCCAGCAGCTTAGCGATCACATGGAGCACTGAAGCTTTCTTT.